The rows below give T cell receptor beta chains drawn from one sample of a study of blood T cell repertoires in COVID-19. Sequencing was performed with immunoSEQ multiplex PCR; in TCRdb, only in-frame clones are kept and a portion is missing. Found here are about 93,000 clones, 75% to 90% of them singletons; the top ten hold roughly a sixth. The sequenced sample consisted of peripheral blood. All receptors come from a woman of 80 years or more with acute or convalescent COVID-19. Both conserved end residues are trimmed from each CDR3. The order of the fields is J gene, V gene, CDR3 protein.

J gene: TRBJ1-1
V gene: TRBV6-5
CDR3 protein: ASKEGGLNTEAF

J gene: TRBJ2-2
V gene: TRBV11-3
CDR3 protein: ASSPGQGPTGELF

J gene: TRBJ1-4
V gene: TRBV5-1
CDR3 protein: ASRPRGINEKLF

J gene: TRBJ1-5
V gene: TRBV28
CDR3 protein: ASRPPAQGTSNQPQH

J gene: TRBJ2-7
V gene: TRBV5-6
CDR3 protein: ASSRTGRSQY

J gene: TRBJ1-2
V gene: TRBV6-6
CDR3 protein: ASSWDRAGYT

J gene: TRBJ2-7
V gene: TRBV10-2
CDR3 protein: ASRVETGEGEQY

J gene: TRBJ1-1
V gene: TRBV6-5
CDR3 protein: ASSYSNRVRAF

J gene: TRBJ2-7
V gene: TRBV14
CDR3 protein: ASSPKRGAKYEQY

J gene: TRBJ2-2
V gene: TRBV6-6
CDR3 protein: ASSLHGQGWNTGELF

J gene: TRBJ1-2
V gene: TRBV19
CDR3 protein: ASSIRRGYT

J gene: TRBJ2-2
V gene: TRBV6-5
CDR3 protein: ASSRDRVTGELF

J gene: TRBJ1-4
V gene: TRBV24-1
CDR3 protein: ATSDPGTGNEKLF

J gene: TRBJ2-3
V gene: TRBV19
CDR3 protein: ASSPLPPGDTQY

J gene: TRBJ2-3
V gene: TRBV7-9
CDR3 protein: ASSSGTSSTDTQY

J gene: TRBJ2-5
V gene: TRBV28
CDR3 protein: ASATAVYQETQY

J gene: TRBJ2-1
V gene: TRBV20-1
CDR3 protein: SATGGNEQF

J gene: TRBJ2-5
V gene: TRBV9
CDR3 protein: ASSVDLARETQY